This T cell receptor (beta chain) was documented in a study of response to subunit inactivated influenza vaccine. V was pared by 2 bases and J by 5 bases, with 9 bases of the junction left unmatched. The CDR3 runs 15 residues. Germline CDR1 reads MNHEY; CDR2 reads SVGEGT. One entry per CDR3 protein results from TCRdb running MiXCR on the RT-PCR reads. This table has around 650,000 distinct CDR3 sequences, approximately 14% appearing once. In this sample, this clonotype turned up a few times. Its antigen is undetermined. Study observations and caveats: Researchers suggested that each seasonal influenza vaccination recruits few new T cells.

The gene calls are TRBV6-2 or TRBV6-3 and TRBJ2-7, with 7 nucleotides matching TRBD2. This TCR was sampled from a man in his fifties who received an inactivated influenza vaccine. The sample in question was PBMCs from blood, obtained 11 to 12 days after vaccination. CDR3 in DNA: TGTGCCAGCAGTTACGGTCGGGACTATTTTGACGAGCAGTACTTC. It codes for CASSYGRDYFDEQYF.